Below are 18 T cell receptor beta chains sequenced from a single sample in a study of blood T cell repertoires in COVID-19. Method: immunoSEQ multiplex PCR; TCRdb's copy keeps in-frame clones and lacks some. The table lists roughly 250,000 clones, around four fifths of them singletons, with roughly 9.4% in the top ten. Material: peripheral blood. These TCRs come from a man aged 40-50 years with active or convalescent COVID-19.

This clone was seen more than once but under ten times. The chain links TRBV4-2 to TRBJ2-5; a possible D gene is TRBD1 (6 bases). The V end lost 1 base, the J end lost 4 bases, and 16 bases lay between the germline ends. The CDR3 spans 16 residues. The V gene's germline CDR1 is LGHNA and CDR2 YNFKEQ. CDR3 sequence: CASSQGQGIRAETQYF. CDR3 sequence (DNA): TGTGCCAGCAGCCAAGGGCAGGGGATTCGTGCAGAGACCCAGTACTTC.

The chain carries TRBV5-4 and TRBJ2-7; tentatively, D is TRBD1 (5 bases). Trimming took off 3 bases at V and 3 bases at J, with 13 bases between the two ends. CDR1 and CDR2 from the germline V gene are SGHNT and YYREEE (reference sequence). This CDR3 is built from 14 residues. The CDR3 nucleotides are TGTGCCAGCAGCTCACAGGAGACCTTCTACGAGCAGTACTTC. Its protein product is CASSSQETFYEQYF.

In this sample, this clone turned up a few times. The V gene is TRBV29-1, the J gene TRBJ1-2; 9 nucleotides match TRBD1. CDR3 size: 15 residues. The V segment lost 6 bases and the J segment 6 bases; nucleotides outside the gene matches: 14. Germline V gives CDR1 SQVTM, CDR2 ANQGSEA. The chain's CDR3 is CSVSPHLRTGDGYTF. In DNA form, the CDR3 reads TGCAGCGTCAGCCCCCACCTGAGGACAGGGGATGGCTACACCTTC.

The chain is built from TRBV30 and TRBJ2-5, with a possible D match to TRBD2 (7 bases). Germline CDR1 GTSNPN, CDR2 SVGIG (reference sequence). This CDR3 contains 14 residues. Deletions cut 2 bases from V and 1 base from J, with 11 bases between. The CDR3 nucleotides are TGTGCCTGGAGTAGGGGGGGGGCCCAAGAGACCCAGTACTTC. Translation gives CAWSRGGAQETQYF.

The gene calls are TRBV4-3 and TRBJ2-7; 11 bases are a match to TRBD2. The CDR3 is made up of 15 amino acids. Germline CDR1 reads LGHNA; CDR2 reads YSLEER. V lost 4 bases, J lost 2 bases, and 4 bases stayed unmatched. In DNA, the CDR3 is TGCGCCAGCAGCCCACTACTAGCGGGGGCCTACGAGCAGTACTTC. Encoded protein: CASSPLLAGAYEQYF.

This chain connects TRBV13 to TRBJ2-3; no definite D call. V lost 7 bases, J lost 3 bases, and 14 bases lay in between. The CDR3 has 14 amino acids. Germline loops: CDR1 PRHDT, CDR2 FYEKMQ (reference sequence). The DNA of the CDR3 is TGTGCCAGCACCCTACCTCCGGGTACAGATACGCAGTATTTT. It specifies CASTLPPGTDTQYF.

The chain employs TRBV19 and TRBJ2-5; 8 bases line up with TRBD2. V shed 5 bases, J shed 4 bases, and the junction held 18 bases outside the gene matches. CDR3 size: 18 residues. Germline assignment: CDR1 LNHDA and CDR2 SQIVND (reference sequence). CDR3 sequence (DNA): TGTGCCAGTAGTCCTAGCCCCGGTTGGGTAGCGGGACCAGAGACCCAGTACTTC. Amino acids: CASSPSPGWVAGPETQYF. The full variable domain, its missing parts supplied by reference TRBV19 and TRBJ2-5, is DGGITQSPKYLFRKEGQNVTLSCEQNLNHDAMYWYRQDPGQGLRLIYYSQIVNDFQKGDIAEGYSVSREKKESFPLTVTSAQKNPTAFYLCASSPSPGWVAGPETQYFGPGTRLLVL.

This chain links TRBV6-2 or TRBV6-3 with TRBJ1-5; maybe TRBD1 (5 bases). CDR1 and CDR2 from the germline V gene are MNHEY and SVGEGT. This CDR3 contains 13 residues. The germline V and J ends were trimmed by 1 base and 9 bases, with 10 bases remaining between them. CDR3 sequence: CASSYFQGAPQHF. For the CDR3, the DNA is TGTGCCAGCAGTTACTTTCAGGGTGCGCCCCAGCATTTT.

The rearrangement joins TRBV6-1 to TRBJ2-7, with TRBD2 identical over 10 bases. This CDR3 comprises 16 residues. Germline V gene lookup returns CDR1 MNHNS and CDR2 SASEGT. J lost 6 bases, V lost 4 bases, and 12 bases had no gene match. CDR3 coding DNA: TGTGCCAGCAGTGTTCTAGCGGGAGCTCTTTTCTCCGAGCAGTACTTC. Translating gives CASSVLAGALFSEQYF.

This chain uses TRBV7-3 with TRBJ2-2, with TRBD2 as a possible D gene (6 bases). Looked up from germline, CDR1 is SGHTA and CDR2 is FQGTGA. Trimming pared 1 base from V and 7 bases from J, leaving 13 bases between. The CDR3 loop spans 15 amino acids. The CDR3 loop is CASSLSWREGGELFF. The DNA of the CDR3 is TGTGCCAGCAGCTTAAGTTGGAGGGAAGGCGGGGAGCTGTTTTTT.

This chain uses TRBV7-2 with TRBJ1-1; TRBD1 matches at 11 bases. Germline V gene data show CDR1 as SGHTA and CDR2 as FQGNSA. This CDR3 has 16 amino acids. The junction had 7 bases not matched to a gene; V was cut back by 3 bases and J by 4 bases. The chain's CDR3 is CASSFGQGALGTEAFF. In DNA, the CDR3 is TGTGCCAGCAGCTTCGGACAGGGGGCGCTGGGCACTGAAGCTTTCTTT.

The chain employs TRBV3-1 (or the pseudogene TRBV3-2) and TRBJ1-1; TRBD1 aligns across 9 bases. From germline, CDR1 is LGHDT and CDR2 YNNKEL (reference sequence). V trimming: 3 bases; J trimming: 6 bases; junction bases outside the gene matches: 5. This CDR3 is 14 amino acids long. CDR3 sequence: CASSQLRDRAEAFF. The DNA of the CDR3 is TGTGCCAGCAGCCAGCTACGGGACAGGGCTGAAGCTTTCTTT.

This rearrangement joins TRBV7-9 to TRBJ2-3; 7 nucleotides align to TRBD1. Germline V gene data show CDR1 as SEHNR and CDR2 as FQNEAQ (reference sequence). The CDR3 contains 15 residues. V shed 4 bases, J shed 4 bases, and the junction held 8 bases outside the gene matches. The CDR3: CASSSDLGGADTQYF. The DNA for the CDR3 is TGTGCCAGCAGCTCCGATTTAGGGGGCGCAGATACGCAGTATTTT. Using reference TRBV7-9 and TRBJ2-3 for the parts outside the CDR3, the full variable domain is DTGVSQNPRHKITKRGQNVTFRCDPISEHNRLYWYRQTLGQGPEFLTYFQNEAQLEKSRLLSDRFSAERPKGSFSTLEIQRTEQGDSAMYLCASSSDLGGADTQYFGPGTRLTVL.

The chain recombines TRBV3-1 (or the pseudogene TRBV3-2) with TRBJ1-6; no reliable D call. Germline V lookup: CDR1 LGHDT, CDR2 YNNKEL (reference sequence). This CDR3 spans 13 amino acids. Trimming took 1 base from V and 10 from J, leaving 8 bases between them. The CDR3 spells CASSQGTGSPLHF. For the CDR3, the DNA is TGTGCCAGCAGCCAAGGGACGGGATCACCCCTCCACTTT.

V is TRBV10-3 and J is TRBJ1-5; 7 nucleotides agree with TRBD1. CDR3 length: 14 residues. In germline, CDR1 is ENHRY, CDR2 SYGVKD. After removal of 8 bases from V and 2 bases from J, the junction contained 6 bases not matched to a gene. CDR3 region: CAIAEGARNQPQHF. CDR3 sequence (DNA): TGTGCCATCGCGGAGGGGGCGCGCAATCAGCCCCAGCATTTT.

This clone turned up a few times. This rearrangement joins TRBV9 to TRBJ2-1; D unresolved. Germline V gene lookup returns CDR1 SGDLS and CDR2 YYNGEE. The CDR3 loop spans 13 amino acids. Trimming left V 4 bases short and J 7 bases short, with 12 bases between. Here the CDR3 reads CASSPPVSNEQFF. Here the CDR3 DNA reads TGTGCCAGCAGCCCACCCGTCAGTAATGAGCAGTTCTTC. The whole variable domain, filled in from reference TRBV9 and TRBJ2-1, reads DSGVTQTPKHLITATGQRVTLRCSPRSGDLSVYWYQQSLDQGLQFLIQYYNGEERAKGNILERFSAQQFPDLHSELNLSSLELGDSALYFCASSPPVSNEQFFGPGTRLTVL.

The rearrangement joins TRBV3-1 (or the pseudogene TRBV3-2) to TRBJ2-7; a weak D match, TRBD1 (6 bases). Trimming took off 6 bases at V and 2 bases at J, with 17 bases between the two ends. The V gene's germline CDR1 is LGHDT and CDR2 YNNKEL (reference sequence). This CDR3 spans 15 amino acids. The CDR3 nucleotides are TGTGCCAGCAGTCCGACGCAGACAGGCACCTACGAGCAGTACTTC. Translating gives CASSPTQTGTYEQYF.

This clone appeared a single time. The chain employs TRBV19 and TRBJ1-4, with 7 bases aligning to TRBD1. V lost 5 bases, J lost 0 bases, and 9 bases stayed unmatched. Looked up from germline, CDR1 is LNHDA and CDR2 is SQIVND (reference sequence). There are 17 residues in the CDR3. The CDR3 DNA is TGTGCCAGTAGTTCGATAGACAGGGTCGCAACTAATGAAAAACTGTTTTTT. It codes for CASSSIDRVATNEKLFF.